This is a list of T cell receptor beta chains from one sample in a study of blood T cells in healthy people across ages. In TCRdb, the 5' RACE reads were re-called with MiXCR into one record per CDR3 protein. The data show more than 900,000 distinct CDR3 sequences, 25% to 35% seen once. These data also featured in a second study, about T cells of mothers and their children.

Sequences were obtained from blood. Source of these receptors: a woman between 35 and 50 years old in good health. Both conserved end residues are part of each CDR3. The D gene is left open where the match is weak. Clone size is shown for a subset of rows, as once, few, many or a class of expanded clone.

D gene: TRBD2; V gene: TRBV20-1; J gene: TRBJ2-1; clone size: many; CDR3 protein: CSAGAGGLLAGQFF; CDR3 DNA: TGCAGTGCTGGAGCGGGGGGGCTCCTCGCGGGGCAGTTCTTC
D gene: TRBD1; V gene: TRBV6-5; J gene: TRBJ2-7; clone size: NA; CDR3 protein: CASRFTGGGEQYF; CDR3 DNA: TGTGCCAGCAGGTTCACAGGGGGCGGCGAGCAGTACTTC
D gene: TRBD1; V gene: TRBV6-2/TRBV6-3; J gene: TRBJ1-5; clone size: NA; CDR3 protein: CASSYGTGETQPQHF; CDR3 DNA: TGTGCCAGCAGTTACGGGACAGGGGAAACTCAGCCCCAGCATTTT
D gene: NA; V gene: TRBV9; J gene: TRBJ1-1; clone size: NA; CDR3 protein: CASSVGDGTEAFF; CDR3 DNA: TGTGCCAGCAGCGTGGGGGATGGCACTGAAGCTTTCTTT
D gene: NA; V gene: TRBV15; J gene: TRBJ2-7; clone size: few; CDR3 protein: CATSRDHSRNEQYF; CDR3 DNA: TGTGCCACCAGCCGGGACCATTCTCGGAACGAGCAGTACTTC
D gene: NA; V gene: TRBV20-1; J gene: TRBJ2-7; clone size: many; CDR3 protein: CSAGLGAVEQYF; CDR3 DNA: TGCAGTGCTGGGCTGGGGGCAGTCGAGCAGTACTTC
D gene: NA; V gene: TRBV30; J gene: TRBJ2-3; clone size: NA; CDR3 protein: CAWSPRGSSTQYF; CDR3 DNA: TGTGCCTGGAGTCCCCGGGGTAGCAGTACGCAGTATTTT
D gene: NA; V gene: TRBV7-9; J gene: TRBJ1-4; clone size: few; CDR3 protein: CASSLAPMVRRGNEKLFF; CDR3 DNA: TGTGCCAGCAGCTTAGCGCCAATGGTCAGGCGGGGGAATGAAAAACTGTTTTTT
D gene: NA; V gene: TRBV6-1; J gene: TRBJ1-5; clone size: NA; CDR3 protein: CASSGSRRDYQPQHF; CDR3 DNA: TGTGCCAGCAGTGGGTCTAGGAGGGACTATCAGCCCCAGCATTTT
D gene: NA; V gene: TRBV7-2; J gene: TRBJ2-7; clone size: NA; CDR3 protein: CASSYRVRDEQYF; CDR3 DNA: TGTGCCAGCAGTTACAGGGTGAGGGACGAGCAGTACTTC
D gene: NA; V gene: TRBV20-1; J gene: TRBJ2-5; clone size: many; CDR3 protein: CSARDRGRQETQYF; CDR3 DNA: TGCAGTGCTAGAGATCGGGGCAGGCAAGAGACCCAGTACTTC
D gene: NA; V gene: TRBV7-3; J gene: TRBJ1-1; clone size: many; CDR3 protein: CASSLRGQNTEAFF; CDR3 DNA: TGTGCCAGCAGCTTAAGAGGGCAGAACACTGAAGCTTTCTTT
D gene: NA; V gene: TRBV7-2; J gene: TRBJ1-1; clone size: few; CDR3 protein: CASSLYSGFEAFF; CDR3 DNA: TGTGCCAGCAGCTTATATTCGGGTTTTGAAGCTTTCTTT
D gene: TRBD1; V gene: TRBV28; J gene: TRBJ1-2; clone size: few; CDR3 protein: CASSTGTGVHYGYTF; CDR3 DNA: TGTGCCAGCAGTACTGGGACAGGGGTTCACTATGGCTACACCTTC
D gene: TRBD2; V gene: TRBV29-1; J gene: TRBJ2-3; clone size: many; CDR3 protein: CSVTSGGTTDTQYF; CDR3 DNA: TGCAGCGTTACTAGCGGGGGAACCACAGATACGCAGTATTTT
D gene: NA; V gene: TRBV7-2; J gene: TRBJ2-1; clone size: NA; CDR3 protein: CASRITERQFF; CDR3 DNA: TGTGCCAGCAGAATCACCGAAAGGCAGTTCTTC
D gene: NA; V gene: TRBV4-1; J gene: TRBJ2-3; clone size: few; CDR3 protein: CASSLMAGANTDTQYF; CDR3 DNA: TGCGCCAGCAGCCTTATGGCGGGGGCGAACACAGATACGCAGTATTTT
D gene: NA; V gene: TRBV20-1; J gene: TRBJ2-1; clone size: few; CDR3 protein: CSASRGANEQFF; CDR3 DNA: TGCAGTGCTAGTCGGGGGGCAAATGAGCAGTTCTTC
D gene: TRBD1; V gene: TRBV7-9; J gene: TRBJ2-2; clone size: NA; CDR3 protein: CASSPDHRGPKNTGELFF; CDR3 DNA: TGTGCCAGCAGCCCGGATCACAGGGGGCCGAAGAACACCGGGGAGCTGTTTTTT
D gene: NA; V gene: TRBV28; J gene: TRBJ1-6; clone size: NA; CDR3 protein: CASSHEGRRNSPLHF; CDR3 DNA: TGTGCCAGCAGTCACGAGGGGAGAAGGAATTCACCCCTCCACTTT
D gene: NA; V gene: TRBV7-9; J gene: TRBJ2-3; clone size: once; CDR3 protein: CASSLAWSRGESDTQYF; CDR3 DNA: TGTGCCAGCAGCTTAGCGTGGAGCAGGGGAGAATCAGATACGCAGTATTTT
D gene: TRBD2; V gene: TRBV7-2; J gene: TRBJ2-1; clone size: few; CDR3 protein: CASSLVTSGGPRLFF; CDR3 DNA: TGTGCCAGCAGCTTAGTGACTAGCGGGGGGCCCCGATTGTTCTTC
D gene: NA; V gene: TRBV25-1; J gene: TRBJ2-1; clone size: many; CDR3 protein: CASSPSQTDYTYNEQFF; CDR3 DNA: TGTGCCAGCAGTCCATCACAGACTGATTACACCTACAATGAGCAGTTCTTC
D gene: NA; V gene: TRBV5-1; J gene: TRBJ2-3; clone size: NA; CDR3 protein: CASSRGDPRTDTQYF; CDR3 DNA: TGCGCCAGCAGCCGCGGGGACCCCCGCACAGATACGCAGTATTTT
D gene: NA; V gene: TRBV5-1; J gene: TRBJ1-4; clone size: NA; CDR3 protein: CASSLGIRDTGEKRFF; CDR3 DNA: TGCGCCAGCAGCTTGGGAATCCGGGACACTGGTGAAAAACGGTTTTTT
D gene: NA; V gene: TRBV27; J gene: TRBJ1-1; clone size: NA; CDR3 protein: CASTASRRDEAFF; CDR3 DNA: TGTGCCAGCACCGCTTCCCGACGGGATGAAGCTTTCTTT
D gene: TRBD1; V gene: TRBV6-2/TRBV6-3; J gene: TRBJ1-6; clone size: NA; CDR3 protein: CASSSYQGAGNSPLHF; CDR3 DNA: TGTGCCAGCAGTTCCTACCAGGGGGCCGGGAATTCACCCCTCCACTTT
D gene: TRBD1; V gene: TRBV6-5; J gene: TRBJ1-6; clone size: NA; CDR3 protein: CASSYLRQGASPLHF; CDR3 DNA: TGTGCCAGCAGTTACCTTCGACAGGGGGCTTCACCCCTCCACTTT